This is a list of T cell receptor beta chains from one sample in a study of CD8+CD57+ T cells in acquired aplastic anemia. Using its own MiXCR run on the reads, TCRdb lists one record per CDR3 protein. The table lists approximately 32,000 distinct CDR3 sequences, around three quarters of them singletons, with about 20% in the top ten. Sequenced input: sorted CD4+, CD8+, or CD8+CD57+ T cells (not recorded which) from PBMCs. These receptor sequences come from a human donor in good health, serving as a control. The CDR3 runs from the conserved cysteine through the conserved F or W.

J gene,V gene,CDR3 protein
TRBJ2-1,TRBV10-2,CASSERNTYNEQFF
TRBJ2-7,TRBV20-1,CSARARQVRIPYEQYF
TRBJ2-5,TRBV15,CATSRAGVQETQYF
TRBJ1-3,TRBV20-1,CSARDRRKDTIYF
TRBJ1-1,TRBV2,CASSGQDTEAFF
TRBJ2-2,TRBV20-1,CSARGQFAGELFF
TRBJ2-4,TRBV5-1,CASSLAVSGTKNIQYF
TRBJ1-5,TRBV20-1,CSAANQPQHF
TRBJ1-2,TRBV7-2,CASSLDRGRGYTF
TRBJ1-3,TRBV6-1,CASKLGQSNTIYF
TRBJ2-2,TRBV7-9,CASSPKGTGELFF
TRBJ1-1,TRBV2,CASKWNTEAFF
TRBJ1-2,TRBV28,CASSLFGQAFNYGYTF
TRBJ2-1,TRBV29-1,CSVEPTSGGHYNEQFF
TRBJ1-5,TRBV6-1,CASSVPRGGQPQHF